This TCR beta chain was observed in a study of T cells in localized non-small cell lung cancer. Broader study findings: In the blood, greater T cell density corresponded to longer overall survival.

Profiled with immunoSEQ multiplex PCR; TCRdb holds only in-frame clones, not every one. The table shows about 21,000 clones, with over 85% occurring only once. The V and J ends lost 3 bases and 7 bases, in that order; junction bases with no gene match: 9. This CDR3 is built from 16 residues. Per the germline V gene, CDR1 is MNHNS and CDR2 is SASEGT. This clone appeared once. What it recognizes is unknown. Sequencing was performed on peripheral blood, taken before any cancer treatment. This chain uses TRBV6-1 with TRBJ2-2; TRBD2 matches 9 bases. The TCR was taken from a male donor at least 60 years old with stage I squamous cell lung carcinoma. The CDR3 coding sequence is TGTGCCAGCAGTGATACGTCGGCGGGGGGGCACGGGGAGCTGTTTTTT. It yields the protein CASSDTSAGGHGELFF.